Each of the 21 T cell receptor beta chains below was sequenced from the same sample in a study of T cell responses to AZD1222 COVID-19 vaccine. Clones were sequenced by immunoSEQ multiplex PCR, and TCRdb holds only the in-frame ones, with some missing. The sample carries 150,000 to 200,000 clones, about 87% recorded once. The material was peripheral blood, obtained on day 0 of MenACWY control vaccination. These receptors originate from an adult in good health.

The rearrangement joins TRBV7-3 to TRBJ2-1; 11 bases are a match to TRBD2. Germline loops: CDR1 SGHTA, CDR2 FQGTGA. The CDR3 spans 19 residues. Trimming took 2 bases from V and 0 from J; bases not matched to a gene: 9. CDR3 in amino acids: CASSLGLAGGYGSYNEQFF. The DNA for the CDR3 is TGTGCCAGCAGCTTAGGTCTAGCGGGGGGCTACGGCTCCTACAATGAGCAGTTCTTC.

CDR3 sequence (DNA): TGTGCCAGCAGTGGCAGGACAGGTGAAAACCAGCATTTT. This encodes CASSGRTGENQHF. The chain has TRBV28 and TRBJ1-5; 7 bases are a match to TRBD1. The germline V gene encodes CDR1 MDHEN and CDR2 SYDVKM. The junction had 10 bases not matched to a gene; V was cut back by 5 bases and J by 12 bases. CDR3 length: 13 residues.

This chain uses TRBV2 with TRBJ2-1; 10 bases are shared with TRBD2. With 2 bases clipped from V and 0 bases from J, the junction kept 10 bases outside the gene matches. The CDR3 spans 19 residues. CDR1 is SNHLY, CDR2 FYNNEI, per germline. CDR3 region: CASSERQPGLAISYNEQFF. The DNA of the CDR3 is TGTGCCAGCAGTGAACGCCAGCCGGGACTAGCGATCTCCTACAATGAGCAGTTCTTC.

This clone was seen a handful of times. CDR3 coding DNA: TGTGCCTGGAGACAGGGTGTTCCCACAGATACGCAGTATTTT. Translated: CAWRQGVPTDTQYF. The J gene is TRBJ2-3, the V gene TRBV30; D is possibly TRBD1 (6 bases). V was clipped by 3 bases and J by 2 bases, with 12 bases between them. Germline V gene lookup returns CDR1 GTSNPN and CDR2 SVGIG (reference sequence). The CDR3 extends over 14 amino acids.

The J gene is TRBJ1-1, the V gene TRBV7-2, with D unresolved. The CDR3 is 15 residues long. Germline CDR1 SGHTA, CDR2 FQGNSA. V gave up 8 bases and J gave up 2 bases, with 18 bases separating them. In nucleotides, the CDR3 is TGTGCCAGCTTTTTTATCGGGGAGACTAACACTGAAGCTTTCTTT. Translation gives CASFFIGETNTEAFF.

Note on this clone: This CDR3 is also generated by other DNA sequences in the sample. This rearrangement joins TRBV5-1 to TRBJ2-7; no clear D. CDR1 is SGHRS and CDR2 is YFSETQ in the germline V gene. The CDR3 consists of 12 residues. The ends were cut back, 0 bases at V and 4 bases at J, with 5 bases in the middle. The CDR3 DNA follows: TGCGCCAGCAGCTTGGACCATTACGAGCAGTACTTC. This translates into CASSLDHYEQYF.

In this sample, this clone turned up once. V usage is TRBV5-1 and J usage is TRBJ2-2; a possible D gene is TRBD1 (7 bases). CDR3 size: 14 residues. The germline V gene encodes CDR1 SGHRS and CDR2 YFSETQ. The V and J ends lost 0 bases and 7 bases respectively, with 10 bases between them. The CDR3 nucleotides are TGCGCCAGCAGCTTGGCAGGGGGGTACGGGGAGCTGTTTTTT. Protein product: CASSLAGGYGELFF.

The rearrangement joins TRBV5-1 to TRBJ1-1; 7 nucleotides agree with TRBD1. Germline V CDR1 and CDR2: SGHRS, YFSETQ. The trim removed 4 bases at V and 7 bases at J, leaving 4 bases unmatched. CDR3 length equals 12 residues. CDR3 nucleotide sequence: TGCGCCAGCAGCGAGGGACAGCGTGAAGCTTTCTTT. This gives the protein CASSEGQREAFF. Full variable domain (rest looked up from reference TRBV5-1 and TRBJ1-1): KAGVTQTPRYLIKTRGQQVTLSCSPISGHRSVSWYQQTPGQGLQFLFEYFSETQRNKGNFPGRFSGRQFSNSRSEMNVSTLELGDSALYLCASSEGQREAFFGQGTRLTVV.

The chain is built from TRBV4-2 and TRBJ2-1; 10 bases agree with TRBD2. J gave up 6 bases and V 3 bases, and 8 bases lay outside the gene matches. The CDR3 loop spans 16 amino acids. The germline V gene encodes CDR1 LGHNA and CDR2 YNFKEQ. The CDR3, as DNA: TGTGCCAGCAGCCAGTTAGCGGGAGGTTCTGTCAATGAGCAGTTCTTC. Amino acid sequence: CASSQLAGGSVNEQFF.

The V call is TRBV5-1, the J call TRBJ2-7; the match to TRBD2 covers 10 bases. The CDR3 length is 16 residues. Germline CDR1 SGHRS, CDR2 YFSETQ. Losses at the gene ends were 4 bases for V and 5 bases for J; bases not matched to a gene: 12. CDR3 coding DNA: TGCGCCAGCAGCCCCCAACCTAGCGGGAGTACCCACGAGCAGTACTTC. It is translated as CASSPQPSGSTHEQYF.

This clone appeared a single time. J is TRBJ1-1 and V is TRBV7-9, with no clear D. Trimming left V 3 bases short and J 2 bases short, with 10 bases between. In germline, CDR1 is SEHNR, CDR2 FQNEAQ (reference sequence). The length of the CDR3 is 14 residues. CDR3 nucleotide sequence: TGTGCCAGCAGCTTTTCCACAGACAACACTGAAGCTTTCTTT. Translated, it gives CASSFSTDNTEAFF.

The chain recombines TRBV3-1 (or the pseudogene TRBV3-2) with TRBJ2-7; TRBD2 is a possible D gene (5 bases). CDR1 and CDR2 from the germline V gene are LGHDT and YNNKEL (reference sequence). V lost 1 base and J 2 bases, leaving 21 bases between the germline ends. CDR3 length equals 18 residues. Here the CDR3 DNA reads TGTGCCAGCAGCCAAGTCCCGGTATTTTCGGGAATCGCCTACGAGCAGTACTTC. Its protein is CASSQVPVFSGIAYEQYF.

This clone was counted between two and nine times. This rearrangement joins TRBV4-2 to TRBJ1-1, with 8 bases lining up with TRBD1. CDR1 is LGHNA, CDR2 YNFKEQ, per germline. This CDR3 contains 15 residues. V trimming: 3 bases; J trimming: 1 base; junction bases outside the gene matches: 4. The CDR3 reads CASSQSGTGNTEAFF. The CDR3 nucleotides read TGTGCCAGCAGCCAGTCCGGGACAGGGAACACTGAAGCTTTCTTT.

The chain is built from TRBV2 and TRBJ1-6, with no clear D. The length of the CDR3 is 12 residues. Trimming shortened V by 6 bases and J by 6 bases, and 6 bases separated the two germline ends. Germline loops: CDR1 SNHLY, CDR2 FYNNEI. The CDR3 reads CASSDTNSPLHF. CDR3 nucleotides: TGTGCCAGCAGCGACACTAATTCACCCCTCCACTTT.

The V and J genes are TRBV6-5 and TRBJ2-1, with 11 nucleotides matching TRBD2. The CDR3 covers 16 residues. Trimming cost V 4 bases and J 6 bases; bases outside gene matches: 8. Germline assignment: CDR1 MNHEY and CDR2 SVGAGI. The CDR3 reads CASSSRLAGFGNEQFF. For the CDR3, the DNA is TGTGCCAGCAGTTCAAGACTAGCGGGATTTGGCAATGAGCAGTTCTTC.

This chain links TRBV15 with TRBJ2-1; 8 bases agree with TRBD2. V lost 3 bases to trimming and J lost 10 bases; unmatched junction nucleotides: 14. Germline CDR1 LNHNV, CDR2 YYDKDF (reference sequence). This CDR3 is built from 16 residues. CDR3 amino acids: CATSSGLANTALEQFF. The CDR3 nucleotides are TGTGCCACCAGCAGTGGACTAGCTAACACCGCGTTGGAGCAGTTCTTC.

The chain combines TRBV11-2 with TRBJ2-5, with D possibly being TRBD1 (5 bases). This CDR3 has 14 amino acids. In germline, CDR1 is SGHAT, CDR2 FQNNGV. The germline V and J ends were trimmed by 5 bases and 5 bases, with 15 bases remaining between them. CDR3 sequence reads: CASSQDRNRETQYF. CDR3 coding DNA: TGTGCCAGCAGCCAGGACCGTAACAGGGAGACCCAGTACTTC.

The gene calls are TRBV7-9 and TRBJ2-7, with 7 bases matching TRBD1. Germline-derived CDR1 and CDR2 are SEHNR and FQNEAQ (reference sequence). The CDR3 spans 14 residues. V lost 0 bases and J lost 5; bases outside the gene matches: 4. The CDR3 region has the DNA TGTGCCAGCAGCTTAGCGGGACAGAGTGACGAGCAGTACTTC. Translated: CASSLAGQSDEQYF. Filled out from reference TRBV7-9 and TRBJ2-7, the complete variable domain reads DTGVSQNPRHKITKRGQNVTFRCDPISEHNRLYWYRQTLGQGPEFLTYFQNEAQLEKSRLLSDRFSAERPKGSFSTLEIQRTEQGDSAMYLCASSLAGQSDEQYFGPGTRLTVT.

The chain carries TRBV18 and TRBJ2-5; D uncertain. Germline-derived CDR1 and CDR2 are KGHSH and LQKENI. The CDR3 runs 16 residues. V was clipped by 4 bases and J by 6 bases, with 21 bases between them. CDR3 region: CASSRDPEWQMKTQYF. In DNA, the CDR3 is TGTGCCAGCTCACGGGATCCGGAGTGGCAGATGAAGACCCAGTACTTC.

The gene calls are TRBV20-1 and TRBJ2-7, with D perhaps TRBD2 (6 bases). The germline gives CDR1 DFQATT, CDR2 SNEGSKA (reference sequence). The CDR3 extends over 11 amino acids. Trimming cost V 3 bases and J 5 bases, with 8 bases left between them. The CDR3 nucleotides are TGCAGTGCTAGGGAGGGTGACGAGCAGTACTTC. Its protein is CSAREGDEQYF.

The rearrangement uses TRBV29-1 and TRBJ1-2; possibly TRBD1 for D (6 bases). This CDR3 has 15 residues. The V gene's germline CDR1 is SQVTM and CDR2 ANQGSEA. V was pared by 7 bases and J by 3 bases, with 21 bases between. The CDR3 nucleotides are TGCAGCGCGCATAGGGGGACGGGGGATCACTATGGCTACACCTTC. It yields the protein CSAHRGTGDHYGYTF.